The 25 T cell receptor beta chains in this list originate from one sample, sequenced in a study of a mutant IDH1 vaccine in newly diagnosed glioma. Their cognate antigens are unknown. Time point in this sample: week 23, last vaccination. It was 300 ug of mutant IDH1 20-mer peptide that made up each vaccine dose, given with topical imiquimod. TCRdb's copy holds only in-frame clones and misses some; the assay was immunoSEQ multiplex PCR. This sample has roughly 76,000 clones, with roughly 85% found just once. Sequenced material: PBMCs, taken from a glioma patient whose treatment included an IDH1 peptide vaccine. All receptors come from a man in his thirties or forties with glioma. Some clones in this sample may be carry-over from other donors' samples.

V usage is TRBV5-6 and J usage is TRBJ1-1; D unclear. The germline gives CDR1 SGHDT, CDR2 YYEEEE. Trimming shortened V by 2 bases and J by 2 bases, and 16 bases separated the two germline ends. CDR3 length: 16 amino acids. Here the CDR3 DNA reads TGTGCCAGCAGCTTTGGGTCAGAATCTATTAACACTGAAGCTTTCTTT. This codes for CASSFGSESINTEAFF.

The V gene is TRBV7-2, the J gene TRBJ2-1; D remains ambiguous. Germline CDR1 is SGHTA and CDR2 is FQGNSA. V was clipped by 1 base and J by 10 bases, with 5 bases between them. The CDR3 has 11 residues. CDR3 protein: CASSLGVEQFF. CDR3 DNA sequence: TGTGCCAGCAGCTTAGGAGTCGAGCAGTTCTTC. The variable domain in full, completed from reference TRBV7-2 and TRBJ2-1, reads GAGVSQSPSNKVTEKGKDVELRCDPISGHTALYWYRQSLGQGLEFLIYFQGNSAPDKSGLPSDRFSAERTGGSVSTLTIQRTQQEDSAVYLCASSLGVEQFFGPGTRLTVL.

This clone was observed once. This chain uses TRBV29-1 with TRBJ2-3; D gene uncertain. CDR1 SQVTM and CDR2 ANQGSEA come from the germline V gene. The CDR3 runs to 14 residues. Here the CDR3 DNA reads TGCAGTGGGGTGGAGTTGCTGGGCACAGATACGCAGTATTTT. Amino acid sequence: CSGVELLGTDTQYF.

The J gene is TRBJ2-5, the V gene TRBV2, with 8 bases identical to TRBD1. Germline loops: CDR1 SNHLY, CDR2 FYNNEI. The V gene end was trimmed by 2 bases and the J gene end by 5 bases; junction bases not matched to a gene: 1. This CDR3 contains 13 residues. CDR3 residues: CASSEWDRETQYF. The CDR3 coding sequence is TGTGCCAGCAGTGAATGGGACAGGGAGACCCAGTACTTC. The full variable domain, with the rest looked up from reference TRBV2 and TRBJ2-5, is EPEVTQTPSHQVTQMGQEVILRCVPISNHLYFYWYRQILGQKVEFLVSFYNNEISEKSEIFDDQFSVERPDGSNFTLKIRSTKLEDSAMYFCASSEWDRETQYFGPGTRLLVL.

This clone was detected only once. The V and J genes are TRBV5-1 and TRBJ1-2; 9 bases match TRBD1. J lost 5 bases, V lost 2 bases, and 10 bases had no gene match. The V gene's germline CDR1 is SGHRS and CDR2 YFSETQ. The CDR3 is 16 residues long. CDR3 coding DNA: TGCGCCAGCAGCTTAACAGGGGGCGATCAACTATATGGCTACACCTTC. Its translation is CASSLTGGDQLYGYTF.

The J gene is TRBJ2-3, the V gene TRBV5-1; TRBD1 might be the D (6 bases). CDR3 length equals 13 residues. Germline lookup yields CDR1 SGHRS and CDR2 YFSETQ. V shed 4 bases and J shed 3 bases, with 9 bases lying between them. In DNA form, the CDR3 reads TGCGCCAGCAGCACACAGGGAACAGATACGCAGTATTTT. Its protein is CASSTQGTDTQYF.

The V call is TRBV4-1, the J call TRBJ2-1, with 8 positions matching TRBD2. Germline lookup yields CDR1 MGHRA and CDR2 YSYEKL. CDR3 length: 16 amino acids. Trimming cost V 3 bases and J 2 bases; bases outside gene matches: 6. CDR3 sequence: CASSHTTSGPYNEQFF. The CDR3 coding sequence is TGCGCCAGCAGCCATACCACTAGCGGCCCCTACAATGAGCAGTTCTTC.

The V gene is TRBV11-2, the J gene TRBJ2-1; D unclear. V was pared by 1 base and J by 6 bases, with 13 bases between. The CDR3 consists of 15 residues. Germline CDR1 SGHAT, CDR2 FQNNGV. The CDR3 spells CASSLGGSFSNEQFF. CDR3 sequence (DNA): TGTGCCAGCAGCTTAGGGGGTAGCTTCTCCAATGAGCAGTTCTTC.

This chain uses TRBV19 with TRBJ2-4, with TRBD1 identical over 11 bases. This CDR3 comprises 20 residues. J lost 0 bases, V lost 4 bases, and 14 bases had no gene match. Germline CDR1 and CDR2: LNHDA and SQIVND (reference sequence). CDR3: CASSTFPGGTGGLAKNIQYF. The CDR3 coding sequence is TGTGCCAGTAGTACATTCCCCGGGGGGACAGGGGGACTAGCCAAAAACATTCAGTACTTC.

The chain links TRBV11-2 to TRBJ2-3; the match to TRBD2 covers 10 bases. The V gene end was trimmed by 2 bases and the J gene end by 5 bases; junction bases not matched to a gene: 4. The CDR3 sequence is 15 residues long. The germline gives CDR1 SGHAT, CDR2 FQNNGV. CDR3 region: CASSLTAGGLDTQYF. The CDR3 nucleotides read TGTGCCAGCAGCTTAACAGCGGGAGGGCTAGATACGCAGTATTTT.

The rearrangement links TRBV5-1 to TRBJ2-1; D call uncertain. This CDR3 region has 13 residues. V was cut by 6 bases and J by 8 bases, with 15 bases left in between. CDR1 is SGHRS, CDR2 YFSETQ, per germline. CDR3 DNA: TGCGCCAGCAATCGGGCAGCCAGCGATGAGCAGTTCTTC. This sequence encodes CASNRAASDEQFF.

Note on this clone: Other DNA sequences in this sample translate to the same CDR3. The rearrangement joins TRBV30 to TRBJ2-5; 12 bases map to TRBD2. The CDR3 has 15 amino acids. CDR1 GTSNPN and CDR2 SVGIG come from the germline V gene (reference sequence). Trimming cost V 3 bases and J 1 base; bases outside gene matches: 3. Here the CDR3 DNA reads TGTGCCTGGAGCGGACTAGCGGGGCCCCAAGAGACCCAGTACTTC. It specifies CAWSGLAGPQETQYF.

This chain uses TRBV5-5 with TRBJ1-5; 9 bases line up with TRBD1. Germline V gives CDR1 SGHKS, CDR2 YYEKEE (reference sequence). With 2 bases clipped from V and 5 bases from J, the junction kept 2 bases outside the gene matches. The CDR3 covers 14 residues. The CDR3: CASSFRDRDQPQHF. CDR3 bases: TGTGCCAGCAGCTTCCGGGACAGGGATCAGCCCCAGCATTTT.

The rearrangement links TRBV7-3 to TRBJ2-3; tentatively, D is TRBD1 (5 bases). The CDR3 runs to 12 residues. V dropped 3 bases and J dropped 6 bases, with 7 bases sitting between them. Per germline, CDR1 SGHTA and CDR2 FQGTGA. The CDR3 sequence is CASSFGADTQYF. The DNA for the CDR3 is TGTGCCAGCAGCTTTGGGGCCGATACGCAGTATTTT.

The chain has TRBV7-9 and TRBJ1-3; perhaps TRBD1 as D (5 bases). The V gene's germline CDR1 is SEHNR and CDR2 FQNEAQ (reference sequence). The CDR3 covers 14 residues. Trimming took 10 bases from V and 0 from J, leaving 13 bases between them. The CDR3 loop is CATFWGLSGNTIYF. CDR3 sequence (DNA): TGTGCCACGTTCTGGGGCCTCTCTGGAAACACCATATATTTT. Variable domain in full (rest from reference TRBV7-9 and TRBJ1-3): DTGVSQNPRHKITKRGQNVTFRCDPISEHNRLYWYRQTLGQGPEFLTYFQNEAQLEKSRLLSDRFSAERPKGSFSTLEIQRTEQGDSAMYLCATFWGLSGNTIYFGEGSWLTVV.

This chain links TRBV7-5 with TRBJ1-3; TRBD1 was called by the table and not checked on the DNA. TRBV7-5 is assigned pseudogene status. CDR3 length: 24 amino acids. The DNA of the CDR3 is TGTGTCAGAAGCTTAATAGGGACAGTCTTAATTTTAACCTCTCATTCCTACCCTGGAAACACCATATATTTT. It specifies CVRSLIGTVLILTSHSYPGNTIYF.

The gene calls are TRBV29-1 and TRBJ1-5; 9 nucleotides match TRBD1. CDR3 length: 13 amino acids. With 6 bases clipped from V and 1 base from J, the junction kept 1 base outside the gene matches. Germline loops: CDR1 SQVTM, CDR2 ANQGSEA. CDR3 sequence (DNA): TGCAGCGTGGGGACAGGGAGCAATCAGCCCCAGCATTTT. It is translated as CSVGTGSNQPQHF.

The CDR3: CASSLDRGLRSNQPQHF. The CDR3, as DNA: TGTGCCAGCAGCTTGGATAGGGGGCTTAGGAGCAATCAGCCCCAGCATTTT. The chain is built from TRBV5-8 and TRBJ1-5; 7 bases match TRBD1. Per germline, CDR1 SGHTS and CDR2 YDEGEE. The CDR3 runs to 17 residues. V lost 0 bases and J lost 1; bases outside the gene matches: 7.

This CDR3 is CASSLGLNTQYF. The CDR3 DNA is TGTGCCAGCAGCTTAGGGCTGAATACGCAGTATTTT. This chain joins TRBV7-9 and TRBJ2-3, with D unclear. Germline CDR1 and CDR2: SEHNR and FQNEAQ (reference sequence). This CDR3 is built from 12 residues. The V gene lost 1 base and the J gene lost 7 bases, with 6 bases spanning the gap.

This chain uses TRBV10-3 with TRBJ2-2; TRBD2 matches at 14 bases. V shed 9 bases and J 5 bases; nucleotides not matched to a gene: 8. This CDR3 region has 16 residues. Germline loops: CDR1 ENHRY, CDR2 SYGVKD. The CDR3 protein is CAIGPGLAGGTGELFF. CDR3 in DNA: TGTGCCATAGGCCCCGGACTAGCGGGAGGAACCGGGGAGCTGTTTTTT.

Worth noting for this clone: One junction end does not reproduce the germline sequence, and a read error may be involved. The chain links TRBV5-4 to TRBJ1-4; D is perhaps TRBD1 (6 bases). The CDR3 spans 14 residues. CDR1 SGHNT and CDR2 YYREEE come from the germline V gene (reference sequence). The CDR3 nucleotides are TGTGCCAGCAGCTTGGAGCCAGGGGATATAGAACTGTTCTTT. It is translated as CASSLEPGDIELFF.

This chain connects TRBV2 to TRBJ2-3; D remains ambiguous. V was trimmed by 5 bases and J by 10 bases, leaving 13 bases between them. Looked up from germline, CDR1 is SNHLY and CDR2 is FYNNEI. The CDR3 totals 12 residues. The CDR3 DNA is TGTGCCAGCAGTCCCGGAGTTAATCCGCAGTATTTT. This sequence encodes CASSPGVNPQYF.

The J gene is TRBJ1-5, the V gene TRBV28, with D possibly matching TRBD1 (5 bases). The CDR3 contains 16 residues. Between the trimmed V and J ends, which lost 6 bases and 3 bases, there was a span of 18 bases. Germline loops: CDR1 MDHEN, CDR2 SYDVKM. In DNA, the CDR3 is TGTGCCAGCAGCCGCCCGTGGGGCAGCTACAATCAGCCCCAGCATTTT. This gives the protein CASSRPWGSYNQPQHF.

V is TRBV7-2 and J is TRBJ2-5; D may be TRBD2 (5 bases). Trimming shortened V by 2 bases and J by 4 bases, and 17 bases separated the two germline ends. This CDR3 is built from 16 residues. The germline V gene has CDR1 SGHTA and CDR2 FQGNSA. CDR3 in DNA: TGTGCCAGCAGCTTATCCCAAGCGGAAGGAGCAGAGACCCAGTACTTC. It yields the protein CASSLSQAEGAETQYF.

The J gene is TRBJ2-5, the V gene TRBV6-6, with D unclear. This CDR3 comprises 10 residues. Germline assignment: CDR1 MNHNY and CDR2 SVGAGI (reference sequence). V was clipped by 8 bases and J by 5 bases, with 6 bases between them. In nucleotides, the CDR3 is TGTGCCAGCCAAGGGGAGACCCAGTACTTC. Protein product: CASQGETQYF.